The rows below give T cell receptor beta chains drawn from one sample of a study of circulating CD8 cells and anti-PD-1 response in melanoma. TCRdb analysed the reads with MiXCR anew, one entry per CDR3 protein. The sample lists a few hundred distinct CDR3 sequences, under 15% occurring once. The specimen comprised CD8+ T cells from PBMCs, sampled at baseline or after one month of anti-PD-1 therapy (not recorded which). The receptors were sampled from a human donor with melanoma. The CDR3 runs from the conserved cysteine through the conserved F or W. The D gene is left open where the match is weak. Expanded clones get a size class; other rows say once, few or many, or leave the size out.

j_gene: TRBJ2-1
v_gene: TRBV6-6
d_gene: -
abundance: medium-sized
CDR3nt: TGTGCCAGCAGTTACTCTAGCGGCAGCTCCTACAATGAGCAGTTCTTC
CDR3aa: CASSYSSGSSYNEQFF

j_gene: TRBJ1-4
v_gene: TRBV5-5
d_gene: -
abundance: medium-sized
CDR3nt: TGTGCCAGCAGCTCCAGGGGAGGGGAGGATGAAAAACCGTTTTTT
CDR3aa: CASSSRGGEDEKPFF

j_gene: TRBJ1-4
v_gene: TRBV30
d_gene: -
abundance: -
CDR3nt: TGTGCCTGGAGCGTAAACGAAAAACTGTTTTTT
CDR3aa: CAWSVNEKLFF

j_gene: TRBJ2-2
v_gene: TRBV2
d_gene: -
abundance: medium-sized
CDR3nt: TGTGCCAGCAGTGAAGGGATGGTGGCCCCCGGGGAGCTGTTTTTT
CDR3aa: CASSEGMVAPGELFF

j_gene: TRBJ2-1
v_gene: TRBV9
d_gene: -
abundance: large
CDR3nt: TGTGCCAGCAGCGTAGAGGACAGCTCCGTCGGCGATGAGCAGTTCTTC
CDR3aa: CASSVEDSSVGDEQFF

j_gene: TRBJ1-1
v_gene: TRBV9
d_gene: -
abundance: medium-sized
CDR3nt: TGTGCCAGCAGCGGACATGAAACTGAAGCTTTCTTT
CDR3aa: CASSGHETEAFF

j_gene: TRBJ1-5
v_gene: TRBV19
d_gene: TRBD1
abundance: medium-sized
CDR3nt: TGTGCCAGTAGCAAGGGGACAGCAAGCAATCAGCCCCAGCATTTT
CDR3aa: CASSKGTASNQPQHF

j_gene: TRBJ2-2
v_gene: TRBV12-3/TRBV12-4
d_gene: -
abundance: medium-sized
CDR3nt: TGTGCCAGCAGCTACAGGGAGGCCGGGGAGCTGTTTTTT
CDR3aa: CASSYREAGELFF

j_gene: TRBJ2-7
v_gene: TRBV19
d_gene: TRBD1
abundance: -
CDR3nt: TGTGTCAGTACTCCGACAGGGGGAATCTACGAGCAGTACTTC
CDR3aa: CVSTPTGGIYEQYF

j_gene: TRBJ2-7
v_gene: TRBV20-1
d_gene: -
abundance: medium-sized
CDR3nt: TGCAGTGCTAGAAACACAGGGCTGTCCTACGAGCAGTACTTC
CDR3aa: CSARNTGLSYEQYF

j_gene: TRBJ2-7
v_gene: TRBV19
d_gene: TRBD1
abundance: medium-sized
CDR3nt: TGTGCCAGTAGTATAACAGGGGGCTACGAGCAGTACTTC
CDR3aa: CASSITGGYEQYF

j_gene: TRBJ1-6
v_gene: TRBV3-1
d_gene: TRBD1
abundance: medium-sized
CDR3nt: TGTGCCAGCAGCCAACTAGACAGGGGTGGAGGGTATTCACCCCTCCACTTT
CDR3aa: CASSQLDRGGGYSPLHF

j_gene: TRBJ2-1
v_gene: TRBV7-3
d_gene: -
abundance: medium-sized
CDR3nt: TGTGCCAGCAGCGCGAGTGGGGGCCCATACAATGAGCAGTTCTTC
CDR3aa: CASSASGGPYNEQFF

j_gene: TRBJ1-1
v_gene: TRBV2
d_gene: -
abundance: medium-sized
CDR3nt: TGTGCCAGCAGCGCCTTAGGGGCTTTCTTT
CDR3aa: CASSALGAFF

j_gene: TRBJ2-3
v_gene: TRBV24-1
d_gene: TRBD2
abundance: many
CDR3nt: TGTGCCACCGGACTAGCGGGGGAGTATACGCAGTATTTT
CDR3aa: CATGLAGEYTQYF

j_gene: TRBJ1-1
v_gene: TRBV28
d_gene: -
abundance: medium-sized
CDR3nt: TGTGCCACCAGGGGTGGGAACACTGAAGCTTTCTTT
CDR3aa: CATRGGNTEAFF

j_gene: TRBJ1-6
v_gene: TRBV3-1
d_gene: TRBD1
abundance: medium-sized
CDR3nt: TGTGCCAGCAGCAGGGGGGAGGACAGGGGAACCGGATCACCCCTCCACTTT
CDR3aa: CASSRGEDRGTGSPLHF

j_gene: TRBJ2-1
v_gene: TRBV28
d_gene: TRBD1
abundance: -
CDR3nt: TGTGCCAGCAGTTTCGAAGGGGGCCACAATGGGCAGTTCTTC
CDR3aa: CASSFEGGHNGQFF

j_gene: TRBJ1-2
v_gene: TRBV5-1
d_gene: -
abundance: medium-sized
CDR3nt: TGCGCCAGCAGCTTCGGGCTATCGGACTTTGACTATGGCTACACCTTC
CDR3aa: CASSFGLSDFDYGYTF

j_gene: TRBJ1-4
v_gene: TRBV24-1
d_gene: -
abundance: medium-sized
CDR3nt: TGTGCCACCAGTGCCGCCGGGAAACTGTTTTTT
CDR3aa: CATSAAGKLFF

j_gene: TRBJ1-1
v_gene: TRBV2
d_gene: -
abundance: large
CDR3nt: TGTGCCAGCAATCACGAGGGCTGGGACACTGAAGCTTTCTTT
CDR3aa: CASNHEGWDTEAFF